Sequencing of this TCR beta chain was carried out in a study of identifying expanded T cells in peripheral blood. Study-wide points: Variance in clone template counts between approximately 2-week samples significantly increased with total template count across all healthy donors. Over about two and four weeks, about 15 and 19 clones changed, versus around 1.3 between replicates.

During the collection period, no donor immune events like infections were recorded. Assay: immunoSEQ multiplex PCR; the TCRdb copy retains only in-frame clones and omits some. The sample shows some 97,000 clones, around 90% of them seen only once. Trimming removed 0 bases at V and 12 bases at J, with 8 bases between. CDR3 length: 12 amino acids. Germline values: CDR1 PRHDT, CDR2 FYEKMQ (reference sequence). With respect to this clone: The antigen remains unidentified.

V is TRBV13 and J is TRBJ1-4; D unclear. The sequence came from a person aged 18 to 70 in good health. What was sequenced was blood. This CDR3 is CASSLGGQELFF. In DNA, the CDR3 is TGTGCCAGCAGCTTAGGGGGCCAGGAACTGTTTTTT.